The clone carrying this T cell receptor (beta chain) was seen repeatedly, ten times or more. Researchers prepared the TCRbeta library using unique molecular identifiers, the study reports. From the PCR reads, TCRdb called clonotypes with MiXCR, one entry per CDR3 protein. The data contain 250,000 to 300,000 distinct CDR3 sequences, more than 9% of them singletons. This specimen belongs to a study of T-cell reconstitution after alpha-beta-depleted transplantation in children. This CDR3 has 14 amino acids. Looked up from germline, CDR1 is ENHRY and CDR2 is SYGVKD. V dropped 0 bases and J dropped 9 bases, with 12 bases sitting between them.

The clonotype originates from a human donor who donated a stem cell graft to a child with SCID. Sequencing was performed on PBMCs from the stem cell graft donor, taken from the stem cell graft. This chain joins TRBV10-3 and TRBJ2-1, with D perhaps matching TRBD2 (6 bases). DNA for the CDR3: TGTGCCATCAGTGAGTCGGCCTTCGGGGGTGAGCAGTTCTTC. Its translation is CAISESAFGGEQFF.